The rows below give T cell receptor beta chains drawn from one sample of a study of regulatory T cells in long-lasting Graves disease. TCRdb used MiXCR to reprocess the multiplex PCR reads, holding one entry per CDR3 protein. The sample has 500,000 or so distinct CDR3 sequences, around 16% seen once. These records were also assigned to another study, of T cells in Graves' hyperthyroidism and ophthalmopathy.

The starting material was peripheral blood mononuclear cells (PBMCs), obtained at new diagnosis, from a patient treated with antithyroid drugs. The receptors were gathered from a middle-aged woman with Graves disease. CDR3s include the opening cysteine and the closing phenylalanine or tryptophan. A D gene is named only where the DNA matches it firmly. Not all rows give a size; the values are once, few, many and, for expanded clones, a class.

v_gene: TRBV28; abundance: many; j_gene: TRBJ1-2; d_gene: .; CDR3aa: CASSPPTPVGYTF; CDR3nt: TGTGCCAGCAGCCCCCCTACCCCTGTTGGCTACACCTTC
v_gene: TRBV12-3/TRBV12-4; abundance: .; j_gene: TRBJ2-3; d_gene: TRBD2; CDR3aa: CASRLSGGAQGTQYF; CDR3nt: TGTGCCAGCAGACTGAGCGGGGGGGCACAGGGTACGCAGTATTTT
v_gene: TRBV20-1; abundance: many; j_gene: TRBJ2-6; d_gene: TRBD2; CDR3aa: CSAREGTTGANVLTF; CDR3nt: TGCAGTGCTAGAGAAGGGACTACTGGGGCCAACGTCCTGACTTTC
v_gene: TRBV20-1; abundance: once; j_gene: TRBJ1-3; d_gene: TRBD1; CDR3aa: CSAQRQGAGNTIYF; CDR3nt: TGCAGTGCTCAAAGACAGGGGGCTGGAAACACCATATATTTT
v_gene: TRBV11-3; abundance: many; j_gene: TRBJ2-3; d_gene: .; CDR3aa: CASSPLRTAIDTQYF; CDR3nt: TGTGCCAGCAGCCCCCTCCGGACAGCGATAGATACGCAGTATTTT
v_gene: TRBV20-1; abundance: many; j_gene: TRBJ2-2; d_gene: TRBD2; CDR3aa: CSAGGGAGRELFF; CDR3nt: TGCAGTGCTGGCGGGGGGGCAGGTCGGGAGCTGTTTTTT
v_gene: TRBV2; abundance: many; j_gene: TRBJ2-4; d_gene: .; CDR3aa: CASKEGSSRAKNIQYF; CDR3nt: TGTGCCAGCAAGGAGGGATCAAGTAGGGCCAAAAACATTCAGTACTTC
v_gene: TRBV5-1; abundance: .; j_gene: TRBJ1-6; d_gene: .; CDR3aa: CASSLGQADVSPLHF; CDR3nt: TGCGCCAGCAGCTTGGGACAGGCAGACGTCTCGCCCCTCCACTTT
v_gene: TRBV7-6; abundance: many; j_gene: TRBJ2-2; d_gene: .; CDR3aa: CASSPYTDMVGELFF; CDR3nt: TGTGCCAGCAGCCCTTATACGGATATGGTCGGGGAGCTGTTTTTT
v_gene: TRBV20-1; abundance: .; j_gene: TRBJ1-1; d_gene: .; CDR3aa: CSATHTLNTEAFF; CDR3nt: TGCAGTGCTACACATACGTTGAACACTGAAGCTTTCTTT
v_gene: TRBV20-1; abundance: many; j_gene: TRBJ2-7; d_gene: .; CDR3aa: CSAPAERNSYEQYF; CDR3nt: TGCAGTGCTCCGGCGGAGCGGAACTCCTACGAGCAGTACTTC
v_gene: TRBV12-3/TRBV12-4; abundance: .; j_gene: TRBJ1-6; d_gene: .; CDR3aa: CASTLDRTSPLHF; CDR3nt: TGTGCCAGCACCTTGGACCGGACCTCACCCCTCCACTTT
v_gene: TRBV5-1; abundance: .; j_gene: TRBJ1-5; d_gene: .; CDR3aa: CASSPVGREENSNQPQHF; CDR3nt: TGCGCCAGCAGCCCAGTGGGTAGGGAGGAAAATAGCAATCAGCCCCAGCATTTT
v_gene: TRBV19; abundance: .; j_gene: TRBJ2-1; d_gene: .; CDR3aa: CATKWTESSYNEQFF; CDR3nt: TGTGCCACGAAATGGACCGAGAGCTCCTACAATGAGCAGTTCTTC
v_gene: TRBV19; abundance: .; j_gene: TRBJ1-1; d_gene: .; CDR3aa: CASSIDPTTMNTEAFF; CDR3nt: TGTGCCAGTAGTATAGATCCCACAACTATGAACACTGAAGCTTTCTTT
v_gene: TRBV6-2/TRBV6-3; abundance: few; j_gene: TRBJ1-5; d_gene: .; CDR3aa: CASSYGRTYNQPQHF; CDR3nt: TGTGCCAGCAGTTACGGCAGGACCTACAATCAGCCCCAGCATTTT